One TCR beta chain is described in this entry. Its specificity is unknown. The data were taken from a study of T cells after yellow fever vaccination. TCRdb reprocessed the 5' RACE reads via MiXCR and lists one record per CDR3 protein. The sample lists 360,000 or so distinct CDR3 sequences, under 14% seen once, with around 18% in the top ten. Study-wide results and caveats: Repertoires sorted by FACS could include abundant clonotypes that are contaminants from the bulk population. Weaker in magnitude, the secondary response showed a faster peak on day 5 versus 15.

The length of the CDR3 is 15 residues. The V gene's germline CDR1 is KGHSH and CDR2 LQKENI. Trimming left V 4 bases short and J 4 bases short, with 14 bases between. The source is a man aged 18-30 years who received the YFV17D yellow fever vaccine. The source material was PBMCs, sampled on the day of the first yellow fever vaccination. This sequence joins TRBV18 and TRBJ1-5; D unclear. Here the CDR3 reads CASSRGSQSNQPQHF. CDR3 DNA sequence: TGTGCCAGCTCACGCGGGAGCCAGTCTAATCAGCCCCAGCATTTT.